This paragraph reports one T cell receptor beta chain. Authors' methods: Amplification of reference gene primers provided the estimated nucleated cell counts. Clones were read by immunoSEQ multiplex PCR, and TCRdb kept only the in-frame ones, dropping some. V, J and clone size were drawn from that table, and D and trimming were deduced from the DNA. The sample includes more than 50,000 clones, 85% to 95% of them seen just once. The data belong to a study of blood T cell repertoires in COVID-19. Study-level information: The origin of the acute and convalescent COVID-19 samples was the United States, Italy and Spain. T cells, B-cell-depleted T cells, or PBMCs supplied cDNA or gDNA.

This sequence was found in a human donor in a cohort sampled during active COVID-19. The sample taken for sequencing was peripheral blood.

This chain's CDR3 is CASSQGGGQETQYF. Written as DNA, the CDR3 is TGCGCCAGCAGCCAAGGGGGCGGCCAAGAGACCCAGTACTTC. The rearrangement uses TRBV4-3 and TRBJ2-5; D is possibly TRBD1 (5 bases). Germline CDR1 is LGHNA and CDR2 is YSLEER. The CDR3 covers 14 residues. V was clipped by 1 base and J by 1 base, with 7 bases between them.